Below are 27 T cell receptor beta chains sequenced from a single sample in a study of Tregs in tolerant kidney transplant recipients. Clones were read by immunoSEQ multiplex PCR, and TCRdb kept only the in-frame ones, dropping some. The sample lists 3,000 to 5,000 clones, roughly 85% seen once, with approximately 1.5% in the top ten. The sequenced sample was Tregs from blood, obtained before the transplant. The source of these receptors is a human donor who received a combined kidney and bone marrow transplant.

The CDR3 nucleotides are TGTGCCAGCAGCTTAGTTCAGGGTGGAACTGAAGCTTTCTTT. It encodes CASSLVQGGTEAFF. The J gene is TRBJ1-1, the V gene TRBV7-2; maybe TRBD1 (5 bases). The germline gives CDR1 SGHTA, CDR2 FQGNSA. Trimming shortened V by 1 base and J by 5 bases, and 11 bases separated the two germline ends. The CDR3 is 14 residues long. Based on the CDR3 plus reference TRBV7-2 and TRBJ1-1, the full variable domain is GAGVSQSPSNKVTEKGKDVELRCDPISGHTALYWYRQSLGQGLEFLIYFQGNSAPDKSGLPSDRFSAERTGGSVSTLTIQRTQQEDSAVYLCASSLVQGGTEAFFGQGTRLTVV.

The V call is TRBV7-3, the J call TRBJ2-1; TRBD1 aligns across 9 bases. Germline CDR1 is SGHTA and CDR2 is FQGTGA. The CDR3 covers 16 residues. Trimming took 0 bases from V and 4 from J; bases not matched to a gene: 4. CDR3 in amino acids: CASSLTKDRGYNEQFF. CDR3 coding DNA: TGTGCCAGCAGCTTAACAAAGGACAGGGGTTACAATGAGCAGTTCTTC. The full variable domain, its missing parts supplied by reference TRBV7-3 and TRBJ2-1, is GAGVSQTPSNKVTEKGKYVELRCDPISGHTALYWYRQSLGQGPEFLIYFQGTGAADDSGLPNDRFFAVRPEGSVSTLKIQRTERGDSAVYLCASSLTKDRGYNEQFFGPGTRLTVL.

The chain employs TRBV2 and TRBJ2-5; 7 bases line up with TRBD2. Per the germline V gene, CDR1 is SNHLY and CDR2 is FYNNEI. This CDR3 has 12 amino acids. V dropped 6 bases and J dropped 3; count of bases not matched to a gene: 1. The CDR3 sequence: CASSLAEETQYF. The CDR3 bases are TGTGCCAGCAGCCTAGCGGAAGAGACCCAGTACTTC.

The chain carries TRBV11-1 and TRBJ2-1, with a weak D call TRBD2 (5 bases). The CDR3 runs 16 residues. The germline V gene encodes CDR1 SGHAT and CDR2 FQDESV (reference sequence). The V gene lost 5 bases and the J gene lost 9 bases, with 23 bases spanning the gap. The CDR3: CASSPPGIIPLAEQFF. The CDR3, as DNA: TGTGCCAGCAGCCCCCCGGGAATCATCCCCCTGGCTGAGCAGTTCTTC.

This clone was detected only once. The chain couples TRBV25-1 to TRBJ2-1; D is possibly TRBD2 (8 bases). V gave up 1 base and J gave up 6 bases, with 19 bases separating them. The CDR3 is made up of 17 amino acids. In germline, CDR1 is MGHDK, CDR2 SYGVNS. The CDR3 spells CASSELTGTRVRNEQFF. The CDR3 DNA reads as TGTGCCAGCAGTGAATTGACAGGGACTAGAGTTCGCAATGAGCAGTTCTTC.

The rearrangement links TRBV28 to TRBJ1-5; unclear D gene. The CDR3 runs 13 residues. Germline V gene lookup returns CDR1 MDHEN and CDR2 SYDVKM. Trimming took off 6 bases at V and 9 bases at J, with 15 bases between the two ends. Here the CDR3 DNA reads TGTGCCAGCAGCCTTAACAGTGGGAGGCCCCAGCATTTT. Its translation: CASSLNSGRPQHF.

This clone was found a few times. This chain connects TRBV29-1 to TRBJ1-1; the match to TRBD1 covers 7 bases. Germline CDR1 is SQVTM and CDR2 is ANQGSEA. This CDR3 is built from 13 residues. The V and J ends lost 5 bases and 1 base, in that order; junction bases with no gene match: 4. The CDR3 nucleotides are TGCAGCGTTAACCGGGACAGGAACACTGAAGCTTTCTTT. Translated: CSVNRDRNTEAFF. Looking up the rest from reference TRBV29-1 and TRBJ1-1 gives the full variable domain: SAVISQKPSRDICQRGTSLTIQCQVDSQVTMMFWYRQQPGQSLTLIATANQGSEATYESGFVIDKFPISRPNLTFSTLTVSNMSPEDSSIYLCSVNRDRNTEAFFGQGTRLTVV.

The chain is built from TRBV6-5 and TRBJ2-2; tentative D call: TRBD2 (7 bases). The V end was cut by 8 bases, the J end by 5 bases, with 15 bases between. Germline V CDR1 and CDR2: MNHEY, SVGAGI. CDR3 size: 14 residues. CDR3 loop: CASRWGGETGELFF. The CDR3 DNA follows: TGTGCCAGCCGCTGGGGGGGCGAAACCGGGGAGCTGTTTTTT.

This chain uses TRBV28 with TRBJ1-3, with 11 bases identical to TRBD1. CDR1 and CDR2 from the germline V gene are MDHEN and SYDVKM. With 2 bases clipped from V and 7 bases from J, the junction kept 4 bases outside the gene matches. The CDR3 is 15 amino acids. This CDR3 reads CASSLRGQGVNTIYF. In nucleotides, the CDR3 is TGTGCCAGCAGTTTACGGGGACAGGGGGTGAACACCATATATTTT.

The CDR3 sequence is CASGTSGTSTDTQYF. In DNA, the CDR3 is TGTGCCAGCGGGACTAGCGGAACTAGCACAGATACGCAGTATTTT. The V gene is TRBV7-9, the J gene TRBJ2-3; 11 bases match TRBD2. The germline gives CDR1 SEHNR, CDR2 FQNEAQ (reference sequence). The CDR3 has 15 amino acids. After removal of 8 bases from V and 0 bases from J, the junction contained 4 bases not matched to a gene. Variable domain in full (rest from reference TRBV7-9 and TRBJ2-3): DTGVSQNPRHKITKRGQNVTFRCDPISEHNRLYWYRQTLGQGPEFLTYFQNEAQLEKSRLLSDRFSAERPKGSFSTLEIQRTEQGDSAMYLCASGTSGTSTDTQYFGPGTRLTVL.

V is TRBV5-1 and J is TRBJ1-5; D gene unclear. The V gene's germline CDR1 is SGHRS and CDR2 YFSETQ. V lost 4 bases to trimming and J lost 4 bases, with 15 bases between them. This CDR3 has 15 amino acids. The DNA for the CDR3 is TGCGCCAGCAGCCCCGGAGGCGGGCTAAATCAGCCCCAGCATTTT. It specifies CASSPGGGLNQPQHF.

The CDR3 is CASSFRWTSGSTGELFF. The CDR3 nucleotides are TGTGCCAGCAGTTTTCGATGGACTAGCGGGAGCACCGGGGAGCTGTTTTTT. The chain uses TRBV27 and TRBJ2-2; 13 bases are shared with TRBD2. The V and J ends lost 3 bases and 4 bases, in that order; junction bases with no gene match: 5. The CDR3 runs to 17 residues. Germline CDR1 is MNHEY and CDR2 is SMNVEV (reference sequence).

The chain carries TRBV7-9 and TRBJ2-6; D gene ambiguous. CDR3 length: 15 residues. Germline loops: CDR1 SEHNR, CDR2 FQNEAQ (reference sequence). The V and J ends lost 5 bases and 0 bases respectively, with 8 bases between them. CDR3 in DNA: TGTGCCAGCAGCCCACCGGGCTCTGGGGCCAACGTCCTGACTTTC. It yields the protein CASSPPGSGANVLTF.

This clone was counted only a few times. The V gene is TRBV28, the J gene TRBJ2-3, with 7 positions matching TRBD2. Germline assignment: CDR1 MDHEN and CDR2 SYDVKM. The CDR3 length is 17 residues. J was trimmed by 4 bases and V by 4 bases; bases with no gene match: 14. CDR3 nucleotides: TGTGCCAGCAGTTCCCCCGTTCGTCTAGCGGATTCAGATACGCAGTATTTT. Residues: CASSSPVRLADSDTQYF.

The genes are TRBV2 and TRBJ2-7, with D perhaps TRBD1 (5 bases). Trimming pared 7 bases from V and 3 bases from J, leaving 10 bases between. The CDR3 is 12 amino acids. Germline values: CDR1 SNHLY, CDR2 FYNNEI. As DNA, the CDR3 is TGTGCCAGCACTGACAGCGACTACGAGCAGTACTTC. Its protein is CASTDSDYEQYF.

The CDR3 is CASSFRDPSWGRQETQYF. The CDR3 DNA reads TGTGCCAGCAGTTTTCGGGACCCCTCTTGGGGGAGGCAAGAGACCCAGTACTTC. The chain carries TRBV7-9 and TRBJ2-5; tentatively, D is TRBD2 (6 bases). Per germline, CDR1 SEHNR and CDR2 FQNEAQ (reference sequence). The V and J ends lost 6 bases and 2 bases respectively, with 25 bases between them. CDR3 size: 18 residues.

The chain links TRBV18 to TRBJ2-1; D not certain. Deletions cut 4 bases from V and 4 bases from J, with 8 bases between. The CDR3 contains 13 residues. Germline V gene lookup returns CDR1 KGHSH and CDR2 LQKENI. CDR3 protein: CASSHSEYNEQFF. As DNA, the CDR3 is TGTGCCAGCTCACACTCCGAGTACAATGAGCAGTTCTTC.

The J gene is TRBJ2-7, the V gene TRBV11-2; 7 bases are a match to TRBD2. Germline CDR1 and CDR2: SGHAT and FQNNGV. V lost 1 base and J lost 1; bases outside the gene matches: 4. There are 15 residues in the CDR3. Here the CDR3 DNA reads TGTGCCAGCAGCTTAGGGGGGGGTATTTCCTACGAGCAGTACTTC. Amino acid sequence: CASSLGGGISYEQYF.

The genes are TRBV18 and TRBJ2-3; weak D call: TRBD2 (6 bases). The V and J ends lost 3 bases and 4 bases respectively, with 11 bases between them. Germline values: CDR1 KGHSH, CDR2 LQKENI. The CDR3 covers 14 residues. The CDR3 here is CASSPARLADTQYF. In DNA, the CDR3 is TGTGCCAGCTCACCGGCGCGACTAGCAGATACGCAGTATTTT.

The chain uses TRBV7-3 and TRBJ2-1; perhaps TRBD2 as D (6 bases). This CDR3 spans 17 amino acids. V lost 4 bases and J 5 bases, leaving 21 bases between the germline ends. Germline CDR1 reads SGHTA; CDR2 reads FQGTGA. The CDR3, as DNA: TGTGCCAGCAGCTCCCCCGGGTTGGAACGGGGGAACAATGAGCAGTTCTTC. Residues: CASSSPGLERGNNEQFF. Full variable domain (missing parts from reference TRBV7-3 and TRBJ2-1): GAGVSQTPSNKVTEKGKYVELRCDPISGHTALYWYRQSLGQGPEFLIYFQGTGAADDSGLPNDRFFAVRPEGSVSTLKIQRTERGDSAVYLCASSSPGLERGNNEQFFGPGTRLTVL.

This clone appeared a single time. V is TRBV27 and J is TRBJ1-5; 7 bases match TRBD1. The length of the CDR3 is 19 residues. Trimming removed 7 bases from V and 3 bases from J; junction bases left unmatched: 21. Germline V gene data show CDR1 as MNHEY and CDR2 as SMNVEV (reference sequence). For the CDR3, the DNA is TGTGCCAGCATTACAAACGACAGGGCGAGGGGAACTTTCAATCAGCCCCAGCATTTT. Its translation: CASITNDRARGTFNQPQHF.

The chain has TRBV28 and TRBJ2-3, with 9 bases identical to TRBD1. In germline, CDR1 is MDHEN, CDR2 SYDVKM. V gave up 2 bases and J gave up 2 bases; unmatched junction bases: 29. There are 24 residues in the CDR3. The CDR3 here is CASSLPHSLGGQLTNRGPTDTQYF. The CDR3 DNA reads as TGTGCCAGCAGTTTACCGCATTCCCTAGGAGGGCAGCTCACCAACAGGGGGCCCACAGATACGCAGTATTTT.

This chain joins TRBV9 and TRBJ1-3; a possible D gene is TRBD1 (5 bases). Trimming stripped 0 bases from V and 0 bases from J, with 7 bases between. The CDR3 extends over 15 amino acids. Germline-derived CDR1 and CDR2 are SGDLS and YYNGEE. This chain's CDR3 is CASSVETDSGNTIYF. The CDR3 DNA reads as TGTGCCAGCAGCGTAGAGACAGACTCTGGAAACACCATATATTTT. The full variable domain, completed using reference TRBV9 and TRBJ1-3, is DSGVTQTPKHLITATGQRVTLRCSPRSGDLSVYWYQQSLDQGLQFLIQYYNGEERAKGNILERFSAQQFPDLHSELNLSSLELGDSALYFCASSVETDSGNTIYFGEGSWLTVV.

The gene calls are TRBV28 and TRBJ2-7; possible D gene TRBD2, 6 bases. V gave up 5 bases and J gave up 3 bases, with 8 bases separating them. CDR1 is MDHEN and CDR2 is SYDVKM in the germline V gene. The CDR3 consists of 12 residues. DNA for the CDR3: TGTGCCAGCAGTGGGGGACTCTACGAGCAGTACTTC. Its translation: CASSGGLYEQYF.

The chain recombines TRBV10-2 with TRBJ1-1; possible D gene TRBD1, 5 bases. The CDR3 contains 13 residues. The ends were cut back, 8 bases at V and 5 bases at J, with 15 bases in the middle. Germline values: CDR1 WSHSY, CDR2 SAAADI. The CDR3 loop is CASVRGMRTEAFF. The CDR3, as DNA: TGCGCCAGCGTTCGGGGGATGAGGACTGAAGCTTTCTTT.

This clone was observed a handful of times. This chain links TRBV30 with TRBJ1-4; the D gene is possibly TRBD1 (6 bases). The germline V gene encodes CDR1 GTSNPN and CDR2 SVGIG (reference sequence). This CDR3 spans 12 amino acids. CDR3 sequence (DNA): TGTGCTCTAGGACAAGGGGGAGAAAAACTGTTTTTT. This codes for CALGQGGEKLFF.

This clone was found a few times. The genes are TRBV27 and TRBJ1-2; 7 bases map to TRBD1. The J segment lost 7 bases and the V segment lost 6 bases, leaving 8 bases of the junction unmatched. Germline V gene data show CDR1 as MNHEY and CDR2 as SMNVEV (reference sequence). The CDR3 is 13 amino acids. In DNA, the CDR3 is TGTGCCAGCAGCTGGGGACAGAATACTGGCTACACCTTC. It is translated as CASSWGQNTGYTF.